These 27 T cell receptor beta chains were sequenced from one sample in a study of monozygotic twins with cystic fibrosis. Profiled with immunoSEQ multiplex PCR; TCRdb holds only in-frame clones, not every one. Here the sample spans 25,000 to 30,000 clones, 90% being singletons. What was sequenced was blood. The receptors were sampled from a girl aged 2-10 years with cystic fibrosis.

The chain joins TRBV7-9 to TRBJ2-5; unclear D gene. The length of the CDR3 is 17 residues. Germline V gene sequence: CDR1 SEHNR, CDR2 FQNEAQ (reference sequence). V lost 0 bases, J lost 5 bases, and 19 bases lay in between. This chain's CDR3 is CASSLAAGSPKGETQYF. In DNA, the CDR3 is TGTGCCAGCAGCTTAGCGGCTGGCAGCCCTAAGGGTGAGACCCAGTACTTC.

The chain combines TRBV6-1 with TRBJ1-2; D unresolved. CDR3 length: 11 residues. The germline V and J ends were trimmed by 3 bases and 5 bases, with 4 bases remaining between them. CDR1 and CDR2 from the germline V gene are MNHNS and SASEGT. CDR3 protein: CASSDLYGYTF. CDR3 nucleotides: TGTGCCAGCAGTGACCTATATGGCTACACCTTC.

This chain links TRBV4-1 with TRBJ2-7; unclear D gene. The CDR3 sequence is 15 residues long. Trimming pared 2 bases from V and 1 base from J, leaving 12 bases between. Germline CDR1 is MGHRA and CDR2 is YSYEKL. CDR3 protein: CASSQINVGSYEQYF. The CDR3 DNA reads TGCGCCAGCAGCCAAATAAATGTGGGGTCCTACGAGCAGTACTTC.

The rearrangement joins TRBV2 to TRBJ2-1, with 10 nucleotides matching TRBD1. With 6 bases clipped from V and 6 bases from J, the junction kept 5 bases outside the gene matches. Germline V lookup: CDR1 SNHLY, CDR2 FYNNEI. The CDR3 sequence is 14 residues long. CDR3 sequence (DNA): TGTGCCAGCAGCGGGACAGGGGATTTCAATGAGCAGTTCTTC. Translating it yields CASSGTGDFNEQFF.

The chain recombines TRBV10-3 with TRBJ2-3; D is unclear. This CDR3 is built from 15 residues. Germline V gene lookup returns CDR1 ENHRY and CDR2 SYGVKD. Trimming shortened V by 1 base and J by 2 bases, and 10 bases separated the two germline ends. CDR3 DNA: TGTGCCATCAGTGAGTACAAGCCTCCCACAGATACGCAGTATTTT. Translation: CAISEYKPPTDTQYF.

V usage is TRBV2 and J usage is TRBJ1-3; D is unresolved. Germline V lookup: CDR1 SNHLY, CDR2 FYNNEI. CDR3 length: 15 residues. V was pared by 4 bases and J by 0 bases, with 10 bases between. CDR3 sequence (DNA): TGTGCCAGCAGTGTGAGGGCAGCCTCTGGAAACACCATATATTTT. Protein sequence: CASSVRAASGNTIYF. The variable domain in full, with the rest retrieved from reference TRBV2 and TRBJ1-3, is EPEVTQTPSHQVTQMGQEVILRCVPISNHLYFYWYRQILGQKVEFLVSFYNNEISEKSEIFDDQFSVERPDGSNFTLKIRSTKLEDSAMYFCASSVRAASGNTIYFGEGSWLTVV.

The V gene is TRBV11-2, the J gene TRBJ2-2; TRBD2 is a possible D gene (6 bases). Germline CDR1 and CDR2: SGHAT and FQNNGV. The CDR3 is 14 amino acids. Trimming pared 8 bases from V and 7 bases from J, leaving 17 bases between. CDR3 region: CASCPGTLVGELFF. CDR3 DNA: TGTGCCAGCTGCCCCGGGACTCTGGTCGGGGAGCTGTTTTTT.

The chain is built from TRBV19 and TRBJ1-1, with 12 bases matching TRBD1. The V gene's germline CDR1 is LNHDA and CDR2 SQIVND (reference sequence). The CDR3 length is 16 residues. Trimming cost V 7 bases and J 1 base; bases outside gene matches: 7. CDR3 amino acids: CASTLGTGGQNTEAFF. In nucleotides, the CDR3 is TGTGCCAGTACCCTCGGGACAGGGGGCCAGAACACTGAAGCTTTCTTT.

The chain is built from TRBV6-5 and TRBJ1-3; the D is unclear. CDR3 length: 15 amino acids. The germline V gene has CDR1 MNHEY and CDR2 SVGAGI. V lost 0 bases and J 4 bases, leaving 10 bases between the germline ends. The CDR3 reads CASSYSLTAGNTIYF. The CDR3 DNA reads TGTGCCAGCAGTTACTCTCTGACGGCGGGAAACACCATATATTTT.

The chain combines TRBV5-8 with TRBJ1-2, with a weak D call TRBD1 (5 bases). Germline CDR1 is SGHTS and CDR2 is YDEGEE. The ends were cut back, 2 bases at V and 4 bases at J, with 9 bases in the middle. The CDR3 runs to 13 residues. CDR3 protein: CASSLDSFYGYTF. The CDR3 region has the DNA TGTGCCAGCAGCTTAGACAGTTTCTATGGCTACACCTTC.

The rearrangement links TRBV20-1 to TRBJ1-2; D perhaps matches TRBD1 (5 bases). Germline V gene data show CDR1 as DFQATT and CDR2 as SNEGSKA (reference sequence). The V and J ends lost 7 bases and 4 bases respectively, with 10 bases between them. This CDR3 spans 11 amino acids. This CDR3 reads CSGGDFYGYTF. The DNA for the CDR3 is TGCAGTGGAGGGGACTTCTATGGCTACACCTTC.

This chain connects TRBV18 to TRBJ1-1; a possible D gene is TRBD1 (6 bases). The CDR3 sequence is 15 residues long. The germline V and J ends were trimmed by 3 bases and 4 bases, with 15 bases remaining between them. Germline assignment: CDR1 KGHSH and CDR2 LQKENI. Here the CDR3 DNA reads TGTGCCAGCTCACCCTCCGGGACAAAGGGCACTGAAGCTTTCTTT. Its protein product is CASSPSGTKGTEAFF.

The CDR3 sequence: CASSVRDYPNEQFF. The DNA of the CDR3 is TGTGCCAGCAGCGTCAGGGACTACCCCAATGAGCAGTTCTTC. This chain links TRBV9 with TRBJ2-1, with 7 positions matching TRBD2. J was trimmed by 6 bases and V by 2 bases; bases with no gene match: 5. The CDR3 length is 14 residues. The germline V gene encodes CDR1 SGDLS and CDR2 YYNGEE.

As to this clone: A read error may produce the germline difference seen at one junction end. This chain links TRBV2 with TRBJ1-1, with 9 bases that match TRBD1. The germline V gene encodes CDR1 SNHLY and CDR2 FYNNEI. This CDR3 comprises 11 residues. In DNA, the CDR3 is TGTGCCAGCAGCGTGGACAGGGGATATGAATTT. Its translation: CASSVDRGYEF. Drawing the rest from reference TRBV2 and TRBJ1-1, the complete variable domain is EPEVTQTPSHQVTQMGQEVILRCVPISNHLYFYWYRQILGQKVEFLVSFYNNEISEKSEIFDDQFSVERPDGSNFTLKIRSTKLEDSAMYFCASSVDRGYEFGQGTRLTVV.

The chain employs TRBV6-1 and TRBJ2-7; TRBD2 might be the D (6 bases). The CDR3 spans 14 residues. Trimming took off 5 bases at V and 4 bases at J, with 15 bases between the two ends. CDR1 and CDR2 (germline): MNHNS, SASEGT. The CDR3 here is CASSPRRGAYEQYF. DNA for the CDR3: TGTGCCAGCAGTCCTAGGCGCGGGGCATACGAGCAGTACTTC.

This chain connects TRBV7-2 to TRBJ2-5, with D hard to call. The V and J ends lost 5 bases and 3 bases respectively, with 7 bases between them. CDR3 length equals 12 residues. CDR1 is SGHTA and CDR2 is FQGNSA in the germline V gene. The CDR3 here is CASSPDEETQYF. DNA of the CDR3: TGTGCCAGCAGCCCAGATGAAGAGACCCAGTACTTC.

In its sample, this clone was seen once. CDR3 sequence: CASSVAARATQETQYF. The CDR3 region has the DNA TGTGCCAGCAGCGTAGCCGCACGAGCGACCCAAGAGACCCAGTACTTC. The chain links TRBV9 to TRBJ2-5, with D unclear. CDR1 and CDR2 from the germline V gene are SGDLS and YYNGEE. The V gene lost 0 bases and the J gene lost 1 base, with 13 bases spanning the gap. This CDR3 contains 16 residues. Combining the CDR3 with reference TRBV9 and TRBJ2-5 gives the whole variable domain DSGVTQTPKHLITATGQRVTLRCSPRSGDLSVYWYQQSLDQGLQFLIQYYNGEERAKGNILERFSAQQFPDLHSELNLSSLELGDSALYFCASSVAARATQETQYFGPGTRLLVL.

The rearrangement links TRBV6-5 to TRBJ1-6, with TRBD1 matching 7 bases. Germline CDR1 is MNHEY and CDR2 is SVGAGI. V shed 6 bases, J shed 6 bases, and the junction held 5 bases outside the gene matches. The CDR3 spans 14 residues. The CDR3 spells CASRPDRLNSPLHF. The CDR3 coding sequence is TGTGCCAGCAGACCGGACAGGCTTAATTCACCCCTCCACTTT.

This clone showed up just once. The chain has TRBV5-1 and TRBJ1-5; D is unclear. The CDR3 consists of 14 residues. Per germline, CDR1 SGHRS and CDR2 YFSETQ. Trimming removed 0 bases from V and 3 bases from J, with 7 bases in between. The CDR3 protein is CASSLGDDNQPQHF. The CDR3 nucleotides are TGCGCCAGCAGCTTGGGGGATGACAATCAGCCCCAGCATTTT. The full variable domain, rest sourced from reference TRBV5-1 and TRBJ1-5, is KAGVTQTPRYLIKTRGQQVTLSCSPISGHRSVSWYQQTPGQGLQFLFEYFSETQRNKGNFPGRFSGRQFSNSRSEMNVSTLELGDSALYLCASSLGDDNQPQHFGDGTRLSIL.

This clone came up once. The rearrangement joins TRBV27 to TRBJ2-3; D unresolved. V dropped 2 bases and J dropped 8 bases, with 11 bases sitting between them. Germline-derived CDR1 and CDR2 are MNHEY and SMNVEV (reference sequence). The CDR3 is made up of 13 amino acids. The DNA for the CDR3 is TGTGCCAGCAGTTTAGGGTTTAGGGTTACGCAGTATTTT. It translates to CASSLGFRVTQYF.

This chain uses TRBV4-3 with TRBJ1-1; 7 nucleotides agree with TRBD1. This CDR3 is built from 16 residues. The V and J ends lost 1 base and 1 base, in that order; junction bases with no gene match: 6. Germline V lookup: CDR1 LGHNA, CDR2 YSLEER. The DNA of the CDR3 is TGCGCCAGCAGCCAAGGGAGACAGGGAAGGAACACTGAAGCTTTCTTT. Amino acids: CASSQGRQGRNTEAFF.

This chain joins TRBV5-1 and TRBJ2-3, with D hard to call. The CDR3 has 14 residues. Germline V lookup: CDR1 SGHRS, CDR2 YFSETQ. Trimming pared 0 bases from V and 2 bases from J, leaving 7 bases between. For the CDR3, the DNA is TGCGCCAGCAGCTTGGACGGGTCCACAGATACGCAGTATTTT. This codes for CASSLDGSTDTQYF.

This sequence joins TRBV7-2 and TRBJ2-7; unclear D gene. The CDR3 contains 12 residues. Germline lookup yields CDR1 SGHTA and CDR2 FQGNSA. V was clipped by 6 bases and J by 0 bases, with 6 bases between them. Written as DNA, the CDR3 is TGTGCCAGCAGTTATAGCTCCTACGAGCAGTACTTC. Amino acid sequence: CASSYSSYEQYF. Complete variable domain (other parts from reference TRBV7-2 and TRBJ2-7): GAGVSQSPSNKVTEKGKDVELRCDPISGHTALYWYRQSLGQGLEFLIYFQGNSAPDKSGLPSDRFSAERTGGSVSTLTIQRTQQEDSAVYLCASSYSSYEQYFGPGTRLTVT.

In this sample, this clone turned up once. The chain carries TRBV27 and TRBJ2-3; D call uncertain. Germline CDR1 reads MNHEY; CDR2 reads SMNVEV (reference sequence). This CDR3 region has 14 residues. The V end lost 6 bases, the J end lost 6 bases, and 16 bases lay between the germline ends. The CDR3 sequence: CASSTTFSRDTQYF. The CDR3 DNA sequence: TGTGCCAGCAGCACCACCTTTAGTAGGGATACGCAGTATTTT.

The genes are TRBV6-6 and TRBJ2-7; no definite D call. Germline V gene data show CDR1 as MNHNY and CDR2 as SVGAGI (reference sequence). The CDR3 length is 12 residues. V gave up 2 bases and J gave up 5 bases, with 7 bases separating them. CDR3 in DNA: TGTGCCAGCAGTTACAGGACGGACGAGCAGTACTTC. Residues: CASSYRTDEQYF.

This clone was seen a single time. This chain connects TRBV4-1 to TRBJ2-7; TRBD2 agrees at 16 bases. The CDR3 totals 17 residues. Germline V gives CDR1 MGHRA, CDR2 YSYEKL. With 3 bases clipped from V and 9 bases from J, the junction kept 11 bases outside the gene matches. This CDR3 reads CASSHAGSGTSGGAQYF. CDR3 nucleotides: TGCGCCAGCAGCCACGCCGGCTCCGGGACTAGCGGGGGGGCGCAGTACTTC.

The chain is built from TRBV29-1 and TRBJ1-1; no firm D call. V was trimmed by 6 bases and J by 3 bases, leaving 8 bases between them. The V gene's germline CDR1 is SQVTM and CDR2 ANQGSEA. This CDR3 comprises 11 residues. The CDR3 protein is CSVATYTEAFF. CDR3 DNA sequence: TGCAGCGTGGCTACTTACACTGAAGCTTTCTTT.